A selection of T cell receptor beta chains follows, all from one sample in a study of OX40 agonist ivuxolimab in advanced cancers. Sequenced by immunoSEQ multiplex PCR; TCRdb stores in-frame clones only, minus some. The sample consists of more than 45,000 clones, roughly 83% of them appearing once. The sequences come from CD4+ or CD8+ T cells sorted from blood, collected in a trial of the OX40 agonist ivuxolimab. The receptors shown here come from an adult with an advanced solid tumor such as melanoma, head and neck, liver or kidney cancer. Both conserved end residues are part of each CDR3. D genes are given only for firm matches. Rows may omit the clone size; those that give it use once, few, many or a size class.

TRBJ2-4 TRBD1 once TRBV19 TGTGCCAGTAGTATTGTTCCAGGGGGTATAGCCAAAAACATTCAGTACTTC CASSIVPGGIAKNIQYF
TRBJ1-1 TRBD1 . TRBV27 TGTGCCAGCAGCGCTTTCCGTCCCGGGACAGGGGGTAGGGCTGAAGCTTTCTTT CASSAFRPGTGGRAEAFF
TRBJ1-4 . few TRBV28 TGTGCCAGCAGTTTGGGAGGGGCAACTAATGAAAAACTGTTTTTT CASSLGGATNEKLFF
TRBJ1-4 . . TRBV11-2 TGTGCCAGCAGCACCAGTCCCGGGACGTCTAATGAAAAACTGTTTTTT CASSTSPGTSNEKLFF
TRBJ2-6 . . TRBV25-1 TGTGCCAGCAGTGAATATAAGGCTGGGGCCAACGTCCTGACTTTC CASSEYKAGANVLTF
TRBJ1-1 . . TRBV7-6 TGTGCCAGCAGCCTCGCCGGGACAACGCCTAACACTGAAGCTTTCTTT CASSLAGTTPNTEAFF
TRBJ2-3 . once TRBV7-2 TGTGCCAGCAGCTTAGGGGGTATAAGCACAGATACGCAGTATTTT CASSLGGISTDTQYF
TRBJ2-7 TRBD1 . TRBV19 TGTGCCAGTAGTGGGACAGGGAATCCCTACGAGCAGTACTTC CASSGTGNPYEQYF
TRBJ2-1 . medium-sized TRBV19 TGTGCCAGTAGTATAGACGGCGGCGGGAATGAGCAGTTCTTC CASSIDGGGNEQFF
TRBJ1-3 . . TRBV5-4 TGTGCCAGCAGTCTCTGGGGAAACACCATATATTTT CASSLWGNTIYF
TRBJ1-1 TRBD1 once TRBV19 TGTGCCAGTAGTAGGCCCCCCGGACAGGGGAGGCGGAACACTGAAGCTTTCTTT CASSRPPGQGRRNTEAFF
TRBJ1-5 . . TRBV6-5 TGTGCCAGCACCAAAGGTGGGGGTAATCAGCCCCAGCATTTT CASTKGGGNQPQHF
TRBJ2-2 . once TRBV30 TGTGCCGGGAGGGGGTATCGTGGGGAGCTGTTTTTT CAGRGYRGELFF
TRBJ2-2 TRBD2 . TRBV7-2 TGTGCCAGCAGGCATGGACTAGCGGGAGCCCGGAGCGGGGAGCTGTTTTTT CASRHGLAGARSGELFF
TRBJ1-4 . . TRBV9 TGTGCCAGCAGCGTAGGAGAAGGGGGTTTAGGTGAAAAACTGTTTTTT CASSVGEGGLGEKLFF
TRBJ2-7 . . TRBV30 TGTGCCTGGAGTGTAAATGTTGGGGCAGGCGACTCCTACGAGCAGTACTTC CAWSVNVGAGDSYEQYF
TRBJ2-2 TRBD2 once TRBV5-4 TGTGCCAGCAGGGGGACTAGCGGAAGCACCGGGGAGCTGTTTTTT CASRGTSGSTGELFF
TRBJ2-7 . . TRBV27 TGTGCCAGCAGTTTATCTCCGGGGGAGCAGTACTTC CASSLSPGEQYF
TRBJ1-4 . . TRBV28 TGTGCCAGCAGCTTTTCAACTAATGAAAAACTGTTTTTT CASSFSTNEKLFF
TRBJ2-3 . . TRBV7-9 TGTGCCAGCAGTTCAAGGGGTGCAGATACGCAGTATTTT CASSSRGADTQYF
TRBJ2-1 . once TRBV28 TGTGCCAGCAGTTTATGGGGTCTTAAGGGTGAGCAGTTCTTC CASSLWGLKGEQFF
TRBJ2-7 . . TRBV6-1 TGTGCCAGCAGCTCGGGGGACCGATCCTACGAGCAGTACTTC CASSSGDRSYEQYF
TRBJ1-6 TRBD1 . TRBV29-1 TGCAGCGTCGGGACAGGGATTGATTCACCCCTCCACTTT CSVGTGIDSPLHF
TRBJ2-1 . . TRBV7-7 TGTGCCAGCAGCTTAGCTGGGGGCCTCTCCTACAATGAGCAGTTCTTC CASSLAGGLSYNEQFF
TRBJ2-7 TRBD1 once TRBV10-3 TGTGCCATCAGCCGGGACAGCTACGAGCAGTACTTC CAISRDSYEQYF
TRBJ2-7 TRBD2 medium-sized TRBV19 TGTGCCAGTAGTATCACTAGCGGGATCTCCTACGAGCAGTACTTC CASSITSGISYEQYF
TRBJ2-7 . . TRBV7-9 TGTGCCAGCAGCGCGACTGTGGGCGAGCAGTACTTC CASSATVGEQYF
TRBJ2-1 . . TRBV4-3 TGCGCCAGCAGCCAAGCCTTTGCGGGGAGTGTACTTCACAATGAGCAGTTCTTC CASSQAFAGSVLHNEQFF
TRBJ1-3 . . TRBV9 TGTGCCAGCAGCGTAGAGATGGTCTCTGGAAACACCATATATTTT CASSVEMVSGNTIYF
TRBJ2-1 TRBD2 . TRBV11-3 TGTGCCAGCAGCTTAGGGGCTAGCGGCCCCAATGAGCAGTTCTTC CASSLGASGPNEQFF
TRBJ2-3 . . TRBV5-6 TGTGCCAGCAGCTTGCTTAGGGGCCCCGAGACAGATACGCAGTATTTT CASSLLRGPETDTQYF
TRBJ1-4 . . TRBV2 TGTGCCAGCAAAAGAACAGCTACTAATGAAAAACTGTTTTTT CASKRTATNEKLFF
TRBJ1-2 . medium-sized TRBV5-1 TGCGCCAGCAGCTTGGCAGATTTATATGGCTACACCTTC CASSLADLYGYTF
TRBJ2-2 TRBD2 . TRBV29-1 TGCAGCGTTATCCCTCTAGCGGGAGCCGCGAACACCGGGGAGCTGTTTTTT CSVIPLAGAANTGELFF
TRBJ1-1 TRBD1 . TRBV5-1 TGCGCCAGCAGCCTGAGTACAGGGGCCGGGAACACTGAAGCTTTCTTT CASSLSTGAGNTEAFF
TRBJ1-5 . . TRBV29-1 TGCAGCGTTGTTGGCGCCCTTAATCAGCCCCAGCATTTT CSVVGALNQPQHF
TRBJ2-4 TRBD1 . TRBV6-1 TGTGCCAGCAGTGACGGGACAGGGGCGGCCAAAAACATTCAGTACTTC CASSDGTGAAKNIQYF
TRBJ1-1 . . TRBV5-4 TGTGCCAGCAGCTTGACACCCCTGAACACTGAAGCTTTCTTT CASSLTPLNTEAFF
TRBJ1-5 . few TRBV7-9 TGTGCCAGCAGCGCCCCGGGTGTCAATCAGCCCCAGCATTTT CASSAPGVNQPQHF
TRBJ2-3 TRBD2 . TRBV19 TGTGCCAGTAGTTCACTAGCGCGAGGGGATACGCAGTATTTT CASSSLARGDTQYF
TRBJ2-1 . few TRBV2 TGTGCCAGCAGTGAAGGGAACTCACTAACCGACAATGAGCAGTTCTTC CASSEGNSLTDNEQFF